The subject of this entry is one TCR beta chain. The target antigen is unknown. The investigators reverse transcribed all of the isolated RNA, so they sequenced expressed TCRB transcripts. The average read count of naive, central memory and regulatory T cell samples was around 3.6 million. Repertoires were generated with immunoSEQ multiplex PCR, while TCRdb's copy carries only in-frame clones and drops some. The sample consists of 200,000 to 250,000 clones, more than 9% of them appearing once. Each of the CD4+ naive, central memory, regulatory and stem cell-like memory populations was sorted via CD45RO/CCR7/CD25/CD127/CD95/CD27. The data originate from a study of beta chain features in type 1 diabetes. Findings and caveats of the study: In every one of the four CD4+ subsets, TCRB CDR3s were moderately but significantly shorter in Type 1 diabetes patients.

Germline CDR1 and CDR2: MNHNS and SASEGT. CDR3 size: 12 residues. The V end was cut by 8 bases, the J end by 3 bases, with 10 bases between. The chain recombines TRBV6-1 with TRBJ1-2; D is unresolved. The sequenced material came from naive CD4+ T cells from blood. The TCR sequence derives from a woman under 30 in good health. The CDR3 DNA follows: TGTGCCAGCCAACTATCGGACTATGGCTACACCTTC. This sequence encodes CASQLSDYGYTF.